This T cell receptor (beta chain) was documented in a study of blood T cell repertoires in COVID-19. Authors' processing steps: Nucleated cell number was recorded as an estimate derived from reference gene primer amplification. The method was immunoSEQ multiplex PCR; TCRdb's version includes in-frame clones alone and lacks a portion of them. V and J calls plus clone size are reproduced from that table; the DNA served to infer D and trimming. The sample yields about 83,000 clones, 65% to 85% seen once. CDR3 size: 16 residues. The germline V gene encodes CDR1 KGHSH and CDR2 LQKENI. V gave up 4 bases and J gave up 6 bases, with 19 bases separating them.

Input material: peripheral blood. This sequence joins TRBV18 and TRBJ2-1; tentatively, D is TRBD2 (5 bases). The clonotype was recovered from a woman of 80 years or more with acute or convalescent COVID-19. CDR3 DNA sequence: TGTGCCAGCTCACTTTACGAGGGTGGAGGCCTCAATGAGCAGTTCTTC. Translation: CASSLYEGGGLNEQFF.